These 21 T cell receptor beta chains were sequenced from one sample in a study of blood T cell repertoires in COVID-19. Produced via immunoSEQ multiplex PCR; TCRdb's table is partial and in-frame only. The data contain 110,000 to 150,000 clones, around 81% of them singletons. The sample comprised peripheral blood. These receptors were taken from a human donor in a cohort sampled during active COVID-19.

The chain carries TRBV5-5 and TRBJ2-7; 10 nucleotides line up with TRBD2. CDR1 is SGHKS and CDR2 is YYEKEE in the germline V gene (reference sequence). The CDR3 consists of 14 residues. V gave up 7 bases and J gave up 6 bases; unmatched junction bases: 10. CDR3 protein: CASRRTSGIAEQYF. The CDR3 DNA sequence: TGTGCCAGCCGGAGGACTAGCGGAATTGCCGAGCAGTACTTC. Full variable domain (missing parts from reference TRBV5-5 and TRBJ2-7): DAGVTQSPTHLIKTRGQQVTLRCSPISGHKSVSWYQQVLGQGPQFIFQYYEKEERGRGNFPDRFSARQFPNYSSELNVNALLLGDSALYLCASRRTSGIAEQYFGPGTRLTVT.

The rearrangement uses TRBV7-8 and TRBJ2-7, with a tentative D call TRBD1 (6 bases). V lost 4 bases and J 7 bases, leaving 17 bases between the germline ends. This CDR3 region has 14 residues. Germline-derived CDR1 and CDR2 are SGHVS and FQNEAQ. The DNA for the CDR3 is TGTGCCAGCAGCTACCGGACAGACCCCTCGGAGCAGTACTTC. Residues: CASSYRTDPSEQYF.

This sequence joins TRBV9 and TRBJ2-2; TRBD2 might be the D (5 bases). This CDR3 is 14 amino acids long. Germline V gene sequence: CDR1 SGDLS, CDR2 YYNGEE. Trimming took off 5 bases at V and 3 bases at J, with 11 bases between the two ends. This CDR3 reads CASRPSGDTGELFF. CDR3 sequence (DNA): TGTGCCAGCAGACCCAGCGGAGACACCGGGGAGCTGTTTTTT.

The chain has TRBV29-1 and TRBJ1-3; 7 bases are shared with TRBD1. The CDR3 contains 17 residues. Germline CDR1 and CDR2: SQVTM and ANQGSEA. V lost 2 bases to trimming and J lost 6 bases; unmatched junction nucleotides: 16. Written as DNA, the CDR3 is TGCAGCGTTGAATTCCGAGGGCCTCAGGGGGGATTAAACACCATATATTTT. As protein: CSVEFRGPQGGLNTIYF.

The genes are TRBV28 and TRBJ1-5; 11 bases match TRBD1. From germline, CDR1 is MDHEN and CDR2 SYDVKM. The V and J ends lost 8 bases and 4 bases, in that order; junction bases with no gene match: 7. The length of the CDR3 is 15 residues. CDR3 protein: CASAPGDRGNQPQHF. The CDR3 DNA follows: TGTGCCAGCGCTCCTGGGGACAGGGGGAATCAGCCCCAGCATTTT.

This chain joins TRBV6-5 and TRBJ2-7, with 8 positions matching TRBD1. CDR3 length: 13 amino acids. Germline CDR1 is MNHEY and CDR2 is SVGAGI. J gave up 3 bases and V 8 bases, and 6 bases lay outside the gene matches. Here the CDR3 reads CASFTDRDYEQYF. The CDR3 DNA follows: TGTGCCAGCTTTACGGACAGGGACTACGAGCAGTACTTC.

This sequence joins TRBV7-2 and TRBJ2-4; D remains unclear. CDR1 and CDR2 from the germline V gene are SGHTA and FQGNSA. The CDR3 is 13 residues long. Trimming took 4 bases from V and 0 from J, leaving 4 bases between them. The chain's CDR3 is CASSSLAKNIQYF. CDR3 nucleotide sequence: TGTGCCAGCAGCTCGTTAGCCAAAAACATTCAGTACTTC.

This rearrangement joins TRBV4-3 to TRBJ2-2; TRBD2 matches at 9 bases. CDR3 length equals 18 residues. V was clipped by 0 bases and J by 1 base; unmatched bases: 6. Germline V CDR1 and CDR2: LGHNA, YSLEER. The CDR3 bases are TGCGCCAGCAGCCAAGAGCGACTAGCGGCCCTGAACACCGGGGAGCTGTTTTTT. This sequence encodes CASSQERLAALNTGELFF.

The chain uses TRBV28 and TRBJ1-5, with 9 bases that match TRBD1. Trimming took 3 bases from V and 3 from J; bases not matched to a gene: 6. CDR1 is MDHEN, CDR2 SYDVKM, per germline. This CDR3 spans 16 amino acids. This chain's CDR3 is CASSFQGQGFNQPQHF. The CDR3 bases are TGTGCCAGCAGTTTTCAGGGACAGGGATTCAATCAGCCCCAGCATTTT. The full variable domain, with the rest looked up from reference TRBV28 and TRBJ1-5, is DVKVTQSSRYLVKRTGEKVFLECVQDMDHENMFWYRQDPGLGLRLIYFSYDVKMKEKGDIPEGYSVSREKKERFSLILESASTNQTSMYLCASSFQGQGFNQPQHFGDGTRLSIL.

The genes are TRBV29-1 and TRBJ1-1; a weak D match, TRBD1 (5 bases). The V and J ends lost 3 bases and 3 bases respectively, with 8 bases between them. The CDR3 loop spans 12 amino acids. CDR1 and CDR2 (germline): SQVTM, ANQGSEA. CDR3 region: CSVDRVYTEAFF. CDR3 coding DNA: TGCAGCGTTGACAGGGTCTACACTGAAGCTTTCTTT.

The chain joins TRBV6-2 or TRBV6-3 to TRBJ2-1, with 9 bases lining up with TRBD2. The CDR3 length is 15 residues. The V gene end was trimmed by 1 base and the J gene end by 6 bases; junction bases not matched to a gene: 4. Looked up from germline, CDR1 is MNHEY and CDR2 is SVGEGT. CDR3 amino acids: CASSYLSGRSNEQFF. CDR3 nucleotide sequence: TGTGCCAGCAGTTACTTGAGCGGGAGGAGCAATGAGCAGTTCTTC.

This clone was observed once. The chain recombines TRBV6-2 or TRBV6-3 with TRBJ2-7; TRBD2 matches 8 bases. The CDR3 totals 19 residues. Germline V gene lookup returns CDR1 MNHEY and CDR2 SVGEGT. With 4 bases clipped from V and 2 bases from J, the junction kept 19 bases outside the gene matches. The CDR3 sequence: CASSSTTASRGRTPYEQYF. In DNA form, the CDR3 reads TGTGCCAGCAGTTCGACTACGGCCTCTCGCGGGAGGACACCCTACGAGCAGTACTTC.

This clone was found a few times. The chain carries TRBV9 and TRBJ2-3; tentative D call: TRBD2 (6 bases). Per germline, CDR1 SGDLS and CDR2 YYNGEE. Trimming pared 5 bases from V and 9 bases from J, leaving 22 bases between. The CDR3 has 15 residues. This chain's CDR3 is CASSELRDSAVTQYF. CDR3 nucleotides: TGTGCCAGCAGTGAACTCCGGGACTCAGCAGTCACGCAGTATTTT.

This clone was observed once. The chain recombines TRBV29-1 with TRBJ2-6; D perhaps matches TRBD1 (6 bases). Germline CDR1 is SQVTM and CDR2 is ANQGSEA. The CDR3 runs 15 residues. V was shortened by 7 bases and J by 0 bases, with 13 bases between the two germline ends. CDR3 sequence reads: CSARGPGSGANVLTF. The CDR3 bases are TGCAGCGCCAGGGGTCCTGGCTCTGGGGCCAACGTCCTGACTTTC.

This chain links TRBV7-9 with TRBJ2-7; weak D call: TRBD2 (6 bases). Deletions cut 1 base from V and 1 base from J, with 11 bases between. CDR1 and CDR2 from the germline V gene are SEHNR and FQNEAQ (reference sequence). This CDR3 comprises 15 residues. The DNA for the CDR3 is TGTGCCAGCAGCTTAGGGCGGGGAATTTCCTACGAGCAGTACTTC. Translated, it gives CASSLGRGISYEQYF.

Only a few counts were recorded for this clone. The chain is built from TRBV15 and TRBJ2-3; TRBD2 matches at 10 bases. Trimming removed 5 bases from V and 4 bases from J; junction bases left unmatched: 3. The CDR3 is made up of 14 amino acids. The germline CDR1 and CDR2 sequences are LNHNV and YYDKDF (reference sequence). The CDR3 is CATSGLAGADTQYF. DNA of the CDR3: TGTGCCACCAGCGGGCTAGCGGGAGCAGATACGCAGTATTTT.

This chain links TRBV4-1 with TRBJ2-7; the match to TRBD1 covers 7 bases. V shed 1 base, J shed 2 bases, and the junction held 5 bases outside the gene matches. Germline V gene sequence: CDR1 MGHRA, CDR2 YSYEKL. The CDR3 is made up of 15 amino acids. This CDR3 is CASSQVTGAPYEQYF. The DNA for the CDR3 is TGCGCCAGCAGCCAAGTCACAGGGGCCCCCTACGAGCAGTACTTC.

This clone was observed a few times. The chain joins TRBV27 to TRBJ1-6, with D hard to call. CDR3 size: 12 residues. CDR1 MNHEY and CDR2 SMNVEV come from the germline V gene (reference sequence). V lost 10 bases and J 9 bases, leaving 13 bases between the germline ends. The CDR3 DNA reads as TGTGCCAAGACGGGGAAGGCTTCACCCCTCCACTTT. Its protein is CAKTGKASPLHF.

This chain joins TRBV29-1 and TRBJ2-5; 10 bases fit TRBD1. The J segment lost 1 base and the V segment lost 6 bases, leaving 2 bases of the junction unmatched. This CDR3 is built from 13 residues. Germline CDR1 reads SQVTM; CDR2 reads ANQGSEA. CDR3 sequence reads: CSVWTGGQETQYF. In DNA, the CDR3 is TGCAGCGTGTGGACAGGGGGCCAAGAGACCCAGTACTTC. Together with reference TRBV29-1 and TRBJ2-5, the CDR3 gives the full variable domain: SAVISQKPSRDICQRGTSLTIQCQVDSQVTMMFWYRQQPGQSLTLIATANQGSEATYESGFVIDKFPISRPNLTFSTLTVSNMSPEDSSIYLCSVWTGGQETQYFGPGTRLLVL.

Comments on this clone: Other nucleotide sequences in the sample specify the same CDR3. J is TRBJ1-2 and V is TRBV7-2; TRBD1 aligns across 9 bases. In germline, CDR1 is SGHTA, CDR2 FQGNSA. The CDR3 contains 13 residues. The V gene end was trimmed by 3 bases and the J gene end by 4 bases; junction bases not matched to a gene: 0. CDR3 bases: TGTGCCAGCAGCTTGGGACAGGGCTATGGCTACACCTTC. This encodes CASSLGQGYGYTF.

In its sample, this clone was seen once. The V call is TRBV7-8, the J call TRBJ2-1; 7 bases are a match to TRBD2. The CDR3 is made up of 15 amino acids. The ends lost 5 bases at V and 0 bases at J; junction bases unmatched: 4. Germline V gene lookup returns CDR1 SGHVS and CDR2 FQNEAQ. CDR3 loop: CASSPGLFSYNEQFF. The CDR3 bases are TGTGCCAGCAGCCCGGGACTATTCTCCTACAATGAGCAGTTCTTC.